These 14 T cell receptor beta chains were all obtained from the same sample, sequenced in a study of shared clonotypes between healthy human individuals. Sequenced by immunoSEQ multiplex PCR; TCRdb stores in-frame clones only, minus some. The sample shows under 600,000 clones, 95% to 96% of them seen only once. Sequenced input: naive CD4+ T cells sorted from blood. Subset denoted: CD45RA+ positively selected. The source of these receptors is a young woman in good health.

The chain recombines TRBV5-1 with TRBJ2-7; D tentatively reads TRBD1 or TRBD2 (5 bases each). There are 16 residues in the CDR3. V was clipped by 2 bases and J by 0 bases, with 15 bases between them. Per the germline V gene, CDR1 is SGHRS and CDR2 is YFSETQ. The CDR3 protein is CASSFGIKGSSYEQYF. In DNA form, the CDR3 reads TGCGCCAGCAGCTTCGGAATCAAGGGGAGCTCCTACGAGCAGTACTTC.

The V and J genes are TRBV9 and TRBJ1-1; 10 positions match TRBD1. Germline lookup yields CDR1 SGDLS and CDR2 YYNGEE. V trimming: 1 base; J trimming: 5 bases; junction bases outside the gene matches: 5. This CDR3 region has 15 residues. CDR3 region: CASSVSVGQGTEAFF. The CDR3 DNA is TGTGCCAGCAGCGTATCTGTGGGACAGGGGACTGAAGCTTTCTTT.

The genes are TRBV7-9 and TRBJ1-4; 7 bases agree with TRBD1. From germline, CDR1 is SEHNR and CDR2 FQNEAQ (reference sequence). The CDR3 is 15 residues long. Trimming cost V 6 bases and J 10 bases; bases outside gene matches: 14. The CDR3 here is CASRGGLRQGGKLFF. CDR3 coding DNA: TGTGCCAGCAGGGGCGGGCTCAGACAGGGAGGAAAACTGTTTTTT.

Regarding this clone: Other DNA sequences in this specimen translate into the identical CDR3. The chain uses TRBV20-1 and TRBJ1-1; D gene ambiguous. Trimming took off 6 bases at V and 1 base at J, with 6 bases between the two ends. The CDR3 loop spans 11 amino acids. Germline V gene sequence: CDR1 DFQATT, CDR2 SNEGSKA (reference sequence). CDR3 amino acids: CSARGNTEAFF. The CDR3 nucleotides read TGCAGTGCCCGGGGGAACACTGAAGCTTTCTTT.

The V and J genes are TRBV5-4 and TRBJ1-2; 7 nucleotides align to TRBD1. Losses at the gene ends were 0 bases for V and 2 bases for J; bases not matched to a gene: 7. In germline, CDR1 is SGHNT, CDR2 YYREEE (reference sequence). The CDR3 spans 16 residues. The CDR3 spells CASSLALGTVNYGYTF. CDR3 nucleotide sequence: TGTGCCAGCAGCTTGGCCCTGGGGACAGTAAACTATGGCTACACCTTC.

This clone was observed a handful of times. V is TRBV5-1 and J is TRBJ1-2; the D gene is possibly TRBD1 (6 bases). From germline, CDR1 is SGHRS and CDR2 YFSETQ. Trimming stripped 7 bases from V and 8 bases from J, with 15 bases between. The CDR3 loop spans 12 amino acids. CDR3 DNA: TGCGCCAGCGGAGACCGGGACACAGGCTACACCTTC. Translated, it gives CASGDRDTGYTF. Full variable domain (remainder filled in from reference TRBV5-1 and TRBJ1-2): KAGVTQTPRYLIKTRGQQVTLSCSPISGHRSVSWYQQTPGQGLQFLFEYFSETQRNKGNFPGRFSGRQFSNSRSEMNVSTLELGDSALYLCASGDRDTGYTFGSGTRLTVV.

CDR3 in DNA: TGTGCCAGCAGCCTAGACGGCGGGATGAGCACAGATACGCAGTATTTT. Its protein is CASSLDGGMSTDTQYF. The rearrangement joins TRBV7-2 to TRBJ2-3, with D possibly matching TRBD2 (6 bases). Trimming took 5 bases from V and 0 from J, leaving 15 bases between them. Germline CDR1 SGHTA, CDR2 FQGNSA. The CDR3 runs 16 residues.

V is TRBV27 and J is TRBJ2-4, with TRBD1 as a possible D gene (6 bases). Germline values: CDR1 MNHEY, CDR2 SMNVEV (reference sequence). The ends were cut back, 1 base at V and 0 bases at J, with 22 bases in the middle. This CDR3 is built from 20 residues. CDR3 sequence reads: CASSLYGVTSRGLAKNIQYF. The CDR3 DNA reads as TGTGCCAGCAGTTTATACGGCGTAACCTCCAGGGGCCTAGCCAAAAACATTCAGTACTTC.

The V call is TRBV29-1, the J call TRBJ2-5, with D possibly being TRBD1 or TRBD2 (5 bases each). Gene TRBJ2-7 matches the end of the DNA better, so the J call may be wrong. The CDR3 is 13 amino acids. Germline assignment: CDR1 SQVTM and CDR2 ANQGSEA. The CDR3 spells CSVAGRSSYEQYF. In nucleotides, the CDR3 is TGCAGCGTTGCGGGGCGGTCCAGCTACGAGCAGTACTTC.

The chain joins TRBV5-1 to TRBJ1-4, with D possibly being TRBD1 (5 bases). The CDR3 is 17 amino acids. CDR1 is SGHRS and CDR2 is YFSETQ in the germline V gene. Trimming shortened V by 4 bases and J by 0 bases, and 16 bases separated the two germline ends. The CDR3 sequence is CASSPGREPATNEKLFF. CDR3 DNA: TGCGCCAGCAGCCCCGGCAGGGAGCCTGCAACTAATGAAAAACTGTTTTTT.

J is TRBJ2-3 and V is TRBV28, with D unclear. The V gene lost 5 bases and the J gene lost 0 bases, with 9 bases spanning the gap. Germline assignment: CDR1 MDHEN and CDR2 SYDVKM. The CDR3 spans 14 residues. CDR3 bases: TGTGCCAGCAGTCAGCCTCCTAGCACAGATACGCAGTATTTT. Protein: CASSQPPSTDTQYF.

The rearrangement links TRBV7-9 to TRBJ2-3, with D perhaps matching TRBD1 (5 bases). This CDR3 region has 11 residues. With 7 bases removed from V and 4 bases from J, the gap between germline ends came to 6 bases. Germline CDR1 and CDR2: SEHNR and FQNEAQ (reference sequence). CDR3 region: CASTRADTQYF. CDR3 DNA sequence: TGTGCCAGCACCAGGGCAGATACGCAGTATTTT.

The V gene is TRBV6-6, the J gene TRBJ2-7, with 9 bases fitting TRBD1. Germline V gene sequence: CDR1 MNHNY, CDR2 SVGAGI (reference sequence). This CDR3 comprises 14 residues. Losses at the gene ends were 5 bases for V and 6 bases for J; bases not matched to a gene: 8. This CDR3 is CASSAGTGISEQYF. CDR3 bases: TGTGCCAGCAGTGCCGGGACAGGGATTAGCGAGCAGTACTTC.

In nucleotides, the CDR3 is TGTGCCAGCAGCACCCATAGCAATCAGCCCCAGCATTTT. Amino acids: CASSTHSNQPQHF. The V and J genes are TRBV11-2 and TRBJ1-5; D is undetermined. Trimming cost V 5 bases and J 0 bases, with 5 bases left between them. The CDR3 spans 13 residues. CDR1 SGHAT and CDR2 FQNNGV come from the germline V gene.